This section outlines one T cell receptor (beta chain) sequence together with its context. What antigen it recognizes has not been identified. No much larger clone is present one base from it, and per-base qualities are unavailable. From cysteine to phenylalanine, the CDR3 is 15 amino acids long. Of all the DNA, just the CDR3 is kept, 45 bases in frame from base 1. Here V drops 1 base and J drops 7 bases, and the junction holds 6 bases not matched to any gene. The CDR1 and CDR2 encoded by the germline V gene (reference sequence) are SGHAT and FQDESV. Following the manufacturer's recommendations, the immunoSEQ kit was used to generate TCR beta libraries from genomic DNA. For library preparation, a first multiplex PCR was performed with proprietary primers, followed by a second PCR in which unique barcodes were added, and bead cleanups were performed after each round. A positive control reaction and a negative control reaction, both provided in the kit, were run with every batch of samples. The final libraries underwent checking on an Agilent 4200 TapeStation D1000 ScreenTape, volumetric pooling, and quantification by qPCR. Sequencing was performed on an Illumina NextSeq500 using a MidOutput 150-cycle cartridge, with 156 Read1 cycles, 15 Index1 cycles, and the kit custom primers. The pooled library was loaded at 1.0 pM with roughly 19% PhiX control spiked in. On the study's bioinformatics: Vendor-processed data were analyzed in R, and a clonotype was defined as all T cells sharing the same CDR3 nucleotide sequence. In the clone abundance analyses, frequencies were normalized to the 10,000 most abundant clones in each sample. Public T cell clones, which averaged fewer than five per sample, were removed prior to analysis. An abundance difference of at least 32-fold between compartments was the criterion for calling clonotypes tumor-enriched or baseline blood-enriched. A beta-binomial differential abundance model was used to identify clonotypes that expanded or contracted between blood time points. Similarity between tumor and blood repertoires was quantified using the Baroni-Urbani and Buser coefficient, and groups were compared with two-tailed Wilcoxon tests in R. The source is immuneACCESS, and TCRdb retained only in-frame sequences with V and J called. Part of the clones is not carried over; for the studies checked, unresolved V genes explain less than half of this, and the remainder is unexplained. The V and J calls and clone size were taken over from that table, and D and trimming were inferred from the DNA. This sample has about 83,000 clones in its table, and approximately 87% of those were observed once. Of the sample, about 2.5% is held by the ten largest clones.

The sample belongs to a study of radiation and T cells in renal cell carcinoma (TCRdb year 2020). For the study in its entirety: In total, some 50 samples, comprising 26 tumors and roughly 27 peripheral blood samples, were subjected to TCR beta sequencing. Across all 53 samples, 4 million to 5 million unique CDR3 nucleotide sequences encoding 2,658,974 unique CDR3 amino acid sequences were identified. The last blood draw occurred 4 weeks after radiation, at the same time as nephrectomy. Overall study results and their limits: With a single-armed trial design, the study had no way to address how radiation dose or scheduling affects the TCR repertoire. In blood, the top tumor clonotypes increased between baseline and 2 weeks post-radiation and then shrank by 4 weeks, which suggests that tumor-resident clones expanded only transiently. Changes in the blood repertoire were not tracked past 4 weeks after treatment. Because no pretreatment tumor biopsies were available, whether clonotypes were present in the tumor at baseline could not be determined.

The time point tag for this specimen amounts to: blood 4 weeks post-SBRT, at nephrectomy. The meaning of the sample's treatment or condition label: 15 Gy SBRT to primary tumor, nephrectomy 4 weeks later. The samples were drawn from a clinical trial, where primary renal cell carcinomas were treated with 15 Gy of stereotactic body radiation therapy and then removed by nephrectomy 4 weeks afterward. To follow tumor-enriched clonotypes, serial peripheral blood was collected from radiation-treated patients at baseline and at 2 weeks and 4 weeks after SBRT. All patients had renal cell carcinoma with clear cell pathology. The QIAamp DNA Blood Mini Kit (Qiagen) was used to prepare genomic DNA for TCR sequencing. Samples were included in the analyses only if all quality control checks were passed.

This TCR was sampled from a woman aged 60-70 years with renal cell carcinoma. The sequence links TRBV11-1 to TRBJ1-4, with TRBD1 matching 7 junction bases. The starting material was blood, obtained from a patient whose treatment included radiotherapy and nephrectomy. The DNA reads TGTGCCAGCAGCTTAGGGACAGGCGAAGGTGAAAAACTGTTTTTT. Translated, this gives CASSLGTGEGEKLFF.